A selection of T cell receptor beta chains follows, all from one sample in a study of Graves' ophthalmopathy and Graves' hyperthyroidism. One entry per CDR3 protein results from TCRdb running MiXCR on the multiplex PCR reads. The sample lists roughly 400,000 distinct CDR3 sequences, roughly a sixth occurring once. Sequencing input: peripheral blood. The source is an adult woman with stable Graves' hyperthyroidism. The CDR3 runs from the conserved cysteine through the conserved F or W. The D gene is left open where the match is weak. Expanded clones are given a class, and other clones once, few, many or no size at all.

v_call	j_call	d_call	clone_size	cdr3_nt	cdr3_aa
TRBV2	TRBJ1-1	.	many	TGTGCCAGCAGTGAATCAGAGCGGTGGGGGGCTGAAGCTTTCTTT	CASSESERWGAEAFF
TRBV6-1	TRBJ1-1	TRBD1	.	TGTGCCAGCAGTGAATGGAGGACAGGGATGAGGACTGAAGCTTTCTTT	CASSEWRTGMRTEAFF
TRBV28	TRBJ2-5	.	many	TGTGCCAGCAGTCCCAGGGGGGGCGTACTACAAGAGACCCAGTACTTC	CASSPRGGVLQETQYF
TRBV7-8	TRBJ2-7	.	many	TGTGCCAGCAGCTTAGGTAGTAGCGGCTACGAGCAGTACTTC	CASSLGSSGYEQYF
TRBV19	TRBJ2-7	.	many	TGTGCCAGTAGTATAAACAGGGTCAACGAGCAGTACTTC	CASSINRVNEQYF
TRBV7-3	TRBJ2-2	.	few	TGTGCCAGCAGCCTGGGGGGGCTACAGAACACCGGGGAGCTGTTTTTT	CASSLGGLQNTGELFF
TRBV30	TRBJ2-7	.	.	TGTGCCTGGAGTGGGACACCTTACGAGCAGTACTTC	CAWSGTPYEQYF
TRBV4-2	TRBJ2-7	TRBD1	.	TGTGCCAGCAGCCAAGCGGGACAGTTGCACGAGCAGTACTTC	CASSQAGQLHEQYF
TRBV19	TRBJ2-7	.	many	TGTGCCAGTAGTCCCGGAGCCCACTACGAGCAGTACTTC	CASSPGAHYEQYF
TRBV6-2/TRBV6-3	TRBJ1-2	.	many	TGTGCCAGCAGTTACGACGACTTCGACAGTGGCGTGGTGGATAACTATGGCTACACCTTC	CASSYDDFDSGVVDNYGYTF
TRBV29-1	TRBJ2-6	.	many	TGCAGCGTCGGAGAACAGGACTCTGGGGCCAACGTCCTGACTTTC	CSVGEQDSGANVLTF
TRBV4-1	TRBJ2-7	.	many	TGCGCCAGCAGCCAGGTAGACGGCCACAGCTCCTACGAGCAGTACTTC	CASSQVDGHSSYEQYF
TRBV20-1	TRBJ2-5	.	many	TGCAGTGCTAGTTACCAAGAGACCCAGTACTTC	CSASYQETQYF
TRBV7-6	TRBJ2-7	TRBD2	many	TGTGCCAGCAGCTTAGGCGGGAGGGCCGACGAGCAGTACTTC	CASSLGGRADEQYF
TRBV6-2/TRBV6-3	TRBJ2-7	TRBD2	.	TGTGCCAGCAGGGTGACTAGCGGGAGCTACGAGCAGTACTTC	CASRVTSGSYEQYF
TRBV9	TRBJ1-1	TRBD1	many	TGTGCCAGCAGTAAACAGGGGGCTGAAGCTTTCTTT	CASSKQGAEAFF
TRBV20-1	TRBJ2-7	TRBD2	.	TGCAGTGCTAAGAGGACTAGCGGGAGTGGGTACGTGCAGTACTTC	CSAKRTSGSGYVQYF
TRBV12-3/TRBV12-4	TRBJ1-5	TRBD1	.	TGTGCCAGCAGTACCGGGACAGGGGGCGAACAGCCCCAGCATTTT	CASSTGTGGEQPQHF
TRBV20-1	TRBJ1-5	TRBD1	many	TGCAGTGCTTCCGACCTAACAGGGGATCAGCCCCAGCATTTT	CSASDLTGDQPQHF
TRBV5-1	TRBJ2-7	.	many	TGCGCCAGCAGCCCGACCACAGGAGCAACCTACGAGCAGTACTTC	CASSPTTGATYEQYF
TRBV7-8	TRBJ2-7	.	.	TGTGCCAGCAGCCCCCGCCCAGGGTCGAGCTACGAGCAGTACTTC	CASSPRPGSSYEQYF
TRBV2	TRBJ1-1	.	many	TGTGCCAGCAGGAATCTCGAGTTGGCCACTGAAGCTTTCTTT	CASRNLELATEAFF
TRBV3-1	TRBJ1-1	.	few	TGTGCCAGCAGCCGCGCGGGGAGCAGGGCAAACACTGAAGCTTTCTTT	CASSRAGSRANTEAFF
TRBV6-2/TRBV6-3	TRBJ2-7	.	many	TGTGCCAGCATTTCGGGTGGGAGGCCTCCCTACGAGCAGTACTTC	CASISGGRPPYEQYF
TRBV28	TRBJ1-1	.	many	TGTGCCAGCAGTTCCGTCCTGCCCGCGAACACTGAAGCTTTCTTT	CASSSVLPANTEAFF
TRBV6-2/TRBV6-3	TRBJ2-7	.	many	TGTGCCAGCAGTTTGAACGGTGAAGCCTACGAGCAGTACTTC	CASSLNGEAYEQYF
TRBV5-6	TRBJ2-5	TRBD2	many	TGTGCCAGCAGCTTCTCTAGCGGGGGAGAGACCCAGTACTTC	CASSFSSGGETQYF
TRBV12-3/TRBV12-4	TRBJ2-2	.	many	TGTGCCAGCAGTCAGAGTATGGACTTCACCGGGGAGCTGTTTTTT	CASSQSMDFTGELFF
TRBV13	TRBJ1-2	.	many	TGTGCCAGCAGCTGGGGACTTGAGAGCTATGGCTACACCTTC	CASSWGLESYGYTF
TRBV12-3/TRBV12-4	TRBJ1-1	.	many	TGTGCCAGCAGTTCCCAGTTTCTGAACACTGAAGCTTTCTTT	CASSSQFLNTEAFF
TRBV12-3/TRBV12-4	TRBJ1-3	.	many	TGTGCCAGCAGCCGCGGACGGTACTCTGGAAACACCATATATTTT	CASSRGRYSGNTIYF
TRBV7-8	TRBJ2-7	TRBD2	few	TGTGCCAGCAGCCCCGGTGGTGGCGGGAGAAGCGAGCAGTACTTC	CASSPGGGGRSEQYF
TRBV6-2/TRBV6-3	TRBJ1-1	.	.	TGTGCCAGCAGTTACTCGAGGGAAGTTGAAGCTTTCTTT	CASSYSREVEAFF
TRBV12-3/TRBV12-4	TRBJ2-7	.	few	TGTGCCAGCAGTAACACCCCTGGGGACGCCTACGAGCAGTACTTC	CASSNTPGDAYEQYF
TRBV10-3	TRBJ1-2	.	many	TGTGCCATCAGTGTACAGACAGCTAACTATGGCTACACCTTC	CAISVQTANYGYTF